This T cell receptor (beta chain) was sequenced during a study of response to subunit inactivated influenza vaccine. In TCRdb, the RT-PCR reads were re-called with MiXCR into one record per CDR3 protein. The profile shows 450,000 to 550,000 distinct CDR3 sequences, roughly 23% of them singletons. Study-level points and caveats: The authors put forward the suggestion that each seasonal influenza vaccination may bring in only a limited number of new T cells.

The junction had 10 bases not matched to a gene; V was cut back by 6 bases and J by 0 bases. The germline V gene encodes CDR1 MNHNS and CDR2 SASEGT. CDR3 size: 16 residues. This clonotype appeared a few times. As yet, its antigen is unknown. This rearrangement joins TRBV6-1 to TRBJ2-7; TRBD2 agrees at 8 bases. This specimen consisted of CD4+ T cells sorted from PBMCs, obtained 4 to 6 days after vaccination. This receptor was taken from a man over 45 who received an inactivated influenza vaccine. This CDR3 is CASRPRGGTSSYEQYF. CDR3 DNA: TGTGCCAGCAGACCCCGGGGGGGGACAAGCTCCTACGAGCAGTACTTC.